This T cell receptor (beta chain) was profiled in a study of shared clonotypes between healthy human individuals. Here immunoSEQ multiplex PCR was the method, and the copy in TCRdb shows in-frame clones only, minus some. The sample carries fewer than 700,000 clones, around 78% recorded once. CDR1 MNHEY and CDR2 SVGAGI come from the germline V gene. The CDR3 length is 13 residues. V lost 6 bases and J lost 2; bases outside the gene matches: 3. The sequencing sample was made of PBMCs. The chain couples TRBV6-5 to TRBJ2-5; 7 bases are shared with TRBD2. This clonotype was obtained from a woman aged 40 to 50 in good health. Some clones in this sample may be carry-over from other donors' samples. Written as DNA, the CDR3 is TGTGCCAGCAGCGGGACTATACAAGAGACCCAGTACTTC. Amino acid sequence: CASSGTIQETQYF.